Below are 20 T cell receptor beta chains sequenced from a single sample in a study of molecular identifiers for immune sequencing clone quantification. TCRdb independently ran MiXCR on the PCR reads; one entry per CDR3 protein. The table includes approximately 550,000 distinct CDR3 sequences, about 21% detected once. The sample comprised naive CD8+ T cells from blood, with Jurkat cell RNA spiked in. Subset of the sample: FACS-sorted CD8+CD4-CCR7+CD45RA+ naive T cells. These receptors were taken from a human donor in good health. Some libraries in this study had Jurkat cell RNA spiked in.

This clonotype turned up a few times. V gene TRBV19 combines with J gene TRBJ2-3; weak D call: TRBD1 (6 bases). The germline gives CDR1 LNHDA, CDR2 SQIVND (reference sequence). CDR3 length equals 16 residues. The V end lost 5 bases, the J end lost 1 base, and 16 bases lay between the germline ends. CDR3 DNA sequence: TGTGCCAGTAGTCTTCGTGTGGGGGCCCGCACAGATACGCAGTATTTT. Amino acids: CASSLRVGARTDTQYF.

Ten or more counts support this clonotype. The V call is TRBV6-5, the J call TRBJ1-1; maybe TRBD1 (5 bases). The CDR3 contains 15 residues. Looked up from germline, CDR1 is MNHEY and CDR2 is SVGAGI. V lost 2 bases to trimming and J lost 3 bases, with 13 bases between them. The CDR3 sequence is CASSYDGGGDTEAFF. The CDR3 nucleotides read TGTGCCAGCAGTTACGACGGCGGGGGTGACACTGAAGCTTTCTTT.

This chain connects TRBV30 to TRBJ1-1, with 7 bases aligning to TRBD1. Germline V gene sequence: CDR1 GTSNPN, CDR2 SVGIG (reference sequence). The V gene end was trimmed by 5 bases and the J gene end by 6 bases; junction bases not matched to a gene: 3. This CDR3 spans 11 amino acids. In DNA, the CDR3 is TGTGCCTGGGGGACAGCCGCTGAAGCTTTCTTT. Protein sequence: CAWGTAAEAFF.

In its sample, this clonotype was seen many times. This CDR3 reads CASSFFQAGELFF. CDR3 nucleotide sequence: TGTGCCAGCAGTTTCTTCCAGGCCGGGGAGCTGTTTTTT. This chain connects TRBV27 to TRBJ2-2; D ambiguous. Germline V gene lookup returns CDR1 MNHEY and CDR2 SMNVEV (reference sequence). Trimming took off 3 bases at V and 6 bases at J, with 8 bases between the two ends. CDR3 length: 13 amino acids.

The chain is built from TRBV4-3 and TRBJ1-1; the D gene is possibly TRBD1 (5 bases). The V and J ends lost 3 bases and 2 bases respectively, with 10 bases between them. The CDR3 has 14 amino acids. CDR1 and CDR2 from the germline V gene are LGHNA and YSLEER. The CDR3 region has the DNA TGCGCCAGCAGCCAGCTCCGGGGCAACACTGAAGCTTTCTTT. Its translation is CASSQLRGNTEAFF.

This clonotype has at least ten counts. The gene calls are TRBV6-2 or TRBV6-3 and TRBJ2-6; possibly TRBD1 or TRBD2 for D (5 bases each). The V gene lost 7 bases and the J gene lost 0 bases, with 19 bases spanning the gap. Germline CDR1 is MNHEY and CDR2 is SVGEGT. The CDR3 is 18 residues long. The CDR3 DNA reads TGTGCCAGCACAAACCCCCCGGGGACCTTCTCTGGGGCCAACGTCCTGACTTTC. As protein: CASTNPPGTFSGANVLTF.

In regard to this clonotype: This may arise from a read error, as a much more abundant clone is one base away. The CDR3 nucleotides are TGTGCCAGCAGCTCCGACGGGGGCTACAGTCTTATGGATTATAGCAATCAGCCCCAGCATTTT. It is translated as CASSSDGGYSLMDYSNQPQHF. The chain combines TRBV7-8 with TRBJ1-5; TRBD1 might be the D (6 bases). CDR3 length: 21 amino acids. Trimming stripped 4 bases from V and 0 bases from J, with 28 bases between. The germline V gene has CDR1 SGHVS and CDR2 FQNEAQ.

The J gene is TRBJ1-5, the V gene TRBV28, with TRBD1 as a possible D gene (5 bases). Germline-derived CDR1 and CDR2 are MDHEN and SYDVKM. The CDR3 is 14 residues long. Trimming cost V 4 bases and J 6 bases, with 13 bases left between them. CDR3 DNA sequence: TGTGCCAGCAGTTGGACTGATGGGGCTCAGCCCCAGCATTTT. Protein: CASSWTDGAQPQHF.

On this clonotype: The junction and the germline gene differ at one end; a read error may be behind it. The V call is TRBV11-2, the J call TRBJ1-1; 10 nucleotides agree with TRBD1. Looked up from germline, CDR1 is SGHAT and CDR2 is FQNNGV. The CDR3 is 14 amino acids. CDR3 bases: TGTGCCAGCAGCTCCGGGACAGGGGTGACTGAAGCTCTCTTT. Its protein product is CASSSGTGVTEALF.

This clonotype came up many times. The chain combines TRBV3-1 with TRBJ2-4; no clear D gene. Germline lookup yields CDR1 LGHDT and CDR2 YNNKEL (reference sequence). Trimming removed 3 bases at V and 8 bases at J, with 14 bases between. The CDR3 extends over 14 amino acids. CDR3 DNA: TGTGCCAGCAGCCAGAACAGCCCCGCTGACATTCAGTACTTC. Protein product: CASSQNSPADIQYF.

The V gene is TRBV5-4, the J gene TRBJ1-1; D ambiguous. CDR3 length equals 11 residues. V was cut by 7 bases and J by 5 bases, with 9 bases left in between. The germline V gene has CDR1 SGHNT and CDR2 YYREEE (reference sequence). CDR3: CASAVGTEAFF. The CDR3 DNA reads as TGTGCCAGCGCGGTCGGGACTGAAGCTTTCTTT.

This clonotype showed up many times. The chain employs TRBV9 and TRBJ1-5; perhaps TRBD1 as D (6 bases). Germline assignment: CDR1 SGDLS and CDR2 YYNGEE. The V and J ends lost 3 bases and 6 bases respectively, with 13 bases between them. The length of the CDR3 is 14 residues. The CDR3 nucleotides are TGTGCCAGCAGCGAGGGACATTCCTCTCAGCCCCAGCATTTT. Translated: CASSEGHSSQPQHF.

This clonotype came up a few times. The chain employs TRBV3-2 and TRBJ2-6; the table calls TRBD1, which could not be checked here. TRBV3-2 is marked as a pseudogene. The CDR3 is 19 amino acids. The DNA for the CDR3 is TGTGCCAGCAGCCAAGGGTCGCCAGACCAGGGGGACGGGGCCAACGTCCTGACTTTC. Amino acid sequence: CASSQGSPDQGDGANVLTF.

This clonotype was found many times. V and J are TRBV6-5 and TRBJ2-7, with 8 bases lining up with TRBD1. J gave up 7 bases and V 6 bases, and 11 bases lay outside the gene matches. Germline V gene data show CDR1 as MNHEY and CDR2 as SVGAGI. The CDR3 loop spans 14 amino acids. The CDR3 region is CASRLGQGALEQYF. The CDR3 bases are TGTGCCAGCAGACTCGGACAGGGTGCGCTAGAGCAGTACTTC.

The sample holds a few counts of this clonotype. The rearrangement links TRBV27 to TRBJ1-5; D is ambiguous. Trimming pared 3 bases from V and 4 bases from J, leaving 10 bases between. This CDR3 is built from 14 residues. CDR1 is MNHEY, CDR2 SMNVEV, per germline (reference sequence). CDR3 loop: CASSFRSSNQPQHF. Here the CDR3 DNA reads TGTGCCAGCAGTTTTCGGTCGAGTAATCAGCCCCAGCATTTT.

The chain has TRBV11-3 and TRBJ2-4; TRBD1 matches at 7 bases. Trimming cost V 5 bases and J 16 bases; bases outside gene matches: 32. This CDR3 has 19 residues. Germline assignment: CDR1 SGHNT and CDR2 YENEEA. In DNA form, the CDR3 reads TGTGCCAGCAGCCGTCTACATAGACAGGGCCGACAATTTCTTAGCATTCGATACTTC. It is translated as CASSRLHRQGRQFLSIRYF.

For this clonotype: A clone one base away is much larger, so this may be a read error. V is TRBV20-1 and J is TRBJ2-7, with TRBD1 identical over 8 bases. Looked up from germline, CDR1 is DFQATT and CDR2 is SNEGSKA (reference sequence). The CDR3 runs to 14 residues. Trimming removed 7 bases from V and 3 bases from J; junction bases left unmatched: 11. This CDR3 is CSVRPDRELYEQYF. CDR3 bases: TGCAGTGTTCGACCGGACAGGGAGCTCTACGAGCAGTACTTC.

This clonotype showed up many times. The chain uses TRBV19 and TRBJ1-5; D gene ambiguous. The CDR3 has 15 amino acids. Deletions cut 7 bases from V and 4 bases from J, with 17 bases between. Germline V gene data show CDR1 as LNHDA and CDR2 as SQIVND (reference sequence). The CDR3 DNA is TGTGCCAGTAAACCACTCGGACGGGATAATCAGCCCCAGCATTTT. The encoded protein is CASKPLGRDNQPQHF.

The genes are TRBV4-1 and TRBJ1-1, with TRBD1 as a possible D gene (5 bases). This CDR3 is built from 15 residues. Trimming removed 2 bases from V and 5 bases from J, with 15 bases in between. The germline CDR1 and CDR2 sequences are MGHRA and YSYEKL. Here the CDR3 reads CASSQIVSGGTEAFF. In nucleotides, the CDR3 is TGCGCCAGCAGCCAAATCGTTTCCGGGGGGACTGAAGCTTTCTTT.

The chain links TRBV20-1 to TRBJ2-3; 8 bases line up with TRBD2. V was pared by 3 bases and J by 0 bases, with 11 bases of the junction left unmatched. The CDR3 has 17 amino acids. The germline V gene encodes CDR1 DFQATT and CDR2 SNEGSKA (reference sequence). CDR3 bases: TGCAGTGCTAGCGCCCCCACTAGCGGCCCAAGCACAGATACGCAGTATTTT. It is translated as CSASAPTSGPSTDTQYF.